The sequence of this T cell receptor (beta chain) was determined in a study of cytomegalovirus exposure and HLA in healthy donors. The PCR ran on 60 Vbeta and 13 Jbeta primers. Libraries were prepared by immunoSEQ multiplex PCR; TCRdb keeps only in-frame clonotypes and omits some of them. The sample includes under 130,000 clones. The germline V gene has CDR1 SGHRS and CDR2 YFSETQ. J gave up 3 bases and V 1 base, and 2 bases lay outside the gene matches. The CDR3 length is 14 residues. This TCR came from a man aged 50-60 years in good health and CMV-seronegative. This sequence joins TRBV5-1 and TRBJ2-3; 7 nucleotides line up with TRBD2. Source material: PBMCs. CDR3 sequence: CASSLSGVTDTQYF. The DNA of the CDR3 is TGCGCCAGCAGCTTGAGCGGGGTAACAGATACGCAGTATTTT.